This T cell receptor beta chain was identified in a study of technical replicates of blood from several donors. Sequencing used immunoSEQ multiplex PCR; TCRdb keeps in-frame clones, though not all of them. The table has roughly 15,000 clones, approximately 80% seen once; the top ten hold approximately 11%. The CDR3 runs 13 residues. The V and J ends lost 6 bases and 5 bases, in that order; junction bases with no gene match: 7. In germline, CDR1 is MNHEY, CDR2 SVGAGI. This chain joins TRBV6-5 and TRBJ2-7; TRBD2 aligns across 7 bases. Input material: PBMCs. The origin of this receptor is a human donor in good health. The CDR3 sequence is CASRSLGGDEQYF. The CDR3 DNA is TGTGCCAGCAGGTCCTTGGGAGGGGACGAGCAGTACTTC.